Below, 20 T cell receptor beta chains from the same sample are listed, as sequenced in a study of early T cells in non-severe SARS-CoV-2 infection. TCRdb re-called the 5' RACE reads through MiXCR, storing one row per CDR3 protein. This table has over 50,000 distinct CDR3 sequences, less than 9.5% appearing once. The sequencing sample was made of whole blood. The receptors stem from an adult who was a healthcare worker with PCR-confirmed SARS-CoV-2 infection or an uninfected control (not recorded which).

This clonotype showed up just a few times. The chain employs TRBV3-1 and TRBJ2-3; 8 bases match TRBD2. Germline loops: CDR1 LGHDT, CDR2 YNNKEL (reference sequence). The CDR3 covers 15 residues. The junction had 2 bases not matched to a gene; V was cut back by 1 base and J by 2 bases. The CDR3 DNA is TGTGCCAGCAGCCAAGCTAGCGGGTTCACAGATACGCAGTATTTT. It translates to CASSQASGFTDTQYF.

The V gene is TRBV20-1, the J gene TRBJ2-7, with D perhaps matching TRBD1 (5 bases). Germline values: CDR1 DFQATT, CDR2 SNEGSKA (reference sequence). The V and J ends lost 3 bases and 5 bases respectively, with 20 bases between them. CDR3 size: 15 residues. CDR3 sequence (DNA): TGCAGTGCTAGCCAGAGGTGGCAGGGCCTCCACGAGCAGTACTTC. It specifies CSASQRWQGLHEQYF.

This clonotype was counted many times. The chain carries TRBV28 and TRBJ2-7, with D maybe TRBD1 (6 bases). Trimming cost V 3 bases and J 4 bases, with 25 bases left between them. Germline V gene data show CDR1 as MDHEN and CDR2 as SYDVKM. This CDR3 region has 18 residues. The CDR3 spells CASSFPSGQIRGPYEQYF. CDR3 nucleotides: TGTGCCAGCAGTTTCCCCAGTGGACAGATTCGGGGACCATACGAGCAGTACTTC.

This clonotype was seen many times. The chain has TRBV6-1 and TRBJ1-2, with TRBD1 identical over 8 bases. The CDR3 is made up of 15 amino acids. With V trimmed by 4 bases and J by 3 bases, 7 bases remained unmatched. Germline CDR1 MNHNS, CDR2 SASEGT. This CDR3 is CASSVSRDRYYGYTF. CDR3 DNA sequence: TGTGCCAGCAGTGTGTCCCGGGACAGGTACTATGGCTACACCTTC.

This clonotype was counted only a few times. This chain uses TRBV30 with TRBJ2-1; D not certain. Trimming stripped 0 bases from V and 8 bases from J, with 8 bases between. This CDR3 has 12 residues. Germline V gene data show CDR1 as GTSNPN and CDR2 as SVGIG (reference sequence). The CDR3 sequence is CAWSVRFDEQFF. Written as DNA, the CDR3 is TGTGCCTGGAGTGTACGGTTCGATGAGCAGTTCTTC.

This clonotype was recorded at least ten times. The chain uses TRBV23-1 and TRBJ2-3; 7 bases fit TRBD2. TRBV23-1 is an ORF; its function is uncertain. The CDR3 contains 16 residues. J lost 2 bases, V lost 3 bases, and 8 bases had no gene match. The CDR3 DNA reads TGCGCCAGCAGTCAGGGGGGGGGACTACTCACAGATACGCAGTATTTT. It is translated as CASSQGGGLLTDTQYF.

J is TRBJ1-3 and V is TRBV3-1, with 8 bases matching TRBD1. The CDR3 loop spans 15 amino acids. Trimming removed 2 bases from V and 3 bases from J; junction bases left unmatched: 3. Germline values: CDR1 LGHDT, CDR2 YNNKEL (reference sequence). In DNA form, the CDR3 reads TGTGCCAGCAGCCAAATGACAGGGGTTGGAAACACCATATATTTT. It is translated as CASSQMTGVGNTIYF.

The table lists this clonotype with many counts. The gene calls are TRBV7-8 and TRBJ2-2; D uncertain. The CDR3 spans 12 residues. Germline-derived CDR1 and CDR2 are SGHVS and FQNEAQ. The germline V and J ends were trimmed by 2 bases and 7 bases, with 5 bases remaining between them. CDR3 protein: CASSLYHGELFF. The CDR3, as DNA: TGTGCCAGCAGCTTATACCACGGGGAGCTGTTTTTT.

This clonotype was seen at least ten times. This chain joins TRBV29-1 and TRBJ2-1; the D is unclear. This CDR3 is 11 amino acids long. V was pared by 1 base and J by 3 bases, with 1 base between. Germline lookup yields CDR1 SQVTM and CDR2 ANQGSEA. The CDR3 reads CSVEVYNEQFF. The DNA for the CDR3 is TGCAGCGTTGAAGTCTACAATGAGCAGTTCTTC.

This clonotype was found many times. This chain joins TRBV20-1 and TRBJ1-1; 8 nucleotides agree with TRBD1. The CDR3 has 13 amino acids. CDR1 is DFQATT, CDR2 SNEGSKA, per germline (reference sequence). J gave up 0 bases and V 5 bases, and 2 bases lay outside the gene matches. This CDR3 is CSAQDRVNTEAFF. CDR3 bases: TGCAGTGCTCAGGACAGGGTGAACACTGAAGCTTTCTTT.

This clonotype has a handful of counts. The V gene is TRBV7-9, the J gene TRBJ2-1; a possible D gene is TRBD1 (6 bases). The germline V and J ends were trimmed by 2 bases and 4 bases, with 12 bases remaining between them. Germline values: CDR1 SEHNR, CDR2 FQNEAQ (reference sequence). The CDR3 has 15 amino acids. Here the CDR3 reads CASSLFLGTYNEQFF. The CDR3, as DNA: TGTGCCAGCAGCTTATTCCTAGGGACATACAATGAGCAGTTCTTC.

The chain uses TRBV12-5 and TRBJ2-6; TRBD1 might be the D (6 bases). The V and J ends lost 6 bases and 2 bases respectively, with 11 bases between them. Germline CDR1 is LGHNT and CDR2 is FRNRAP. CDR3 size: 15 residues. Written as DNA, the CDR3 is TGTGCTAGTGGCCTGACAGGTGCTGGGGCCAACGTCCTGACTTTC. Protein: CASGLTGAGANVLTF.

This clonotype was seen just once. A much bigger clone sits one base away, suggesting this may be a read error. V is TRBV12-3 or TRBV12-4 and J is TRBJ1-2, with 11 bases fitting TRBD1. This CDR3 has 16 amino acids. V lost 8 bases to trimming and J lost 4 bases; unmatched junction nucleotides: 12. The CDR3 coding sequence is TGTGCCAGCGGCATCTCCGGGACAGGGGGTTTCTATGGCTACACCTTC. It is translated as CASGISGTGGFYGYTF.

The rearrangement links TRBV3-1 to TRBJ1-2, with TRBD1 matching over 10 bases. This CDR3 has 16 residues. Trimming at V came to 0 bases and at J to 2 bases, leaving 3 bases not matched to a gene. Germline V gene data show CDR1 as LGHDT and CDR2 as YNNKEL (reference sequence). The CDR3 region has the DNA TGTGCCAGCAGCCAAGACCCGGACAGGGGGAACTATGGCTACACCTTC. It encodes CASSQDPDRGNYGYTF. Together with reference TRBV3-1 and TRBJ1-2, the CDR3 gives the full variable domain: DTAVSQTPKYLVTQMGNDKSIKCEQNLGHDTMYWYKQDSKKFLKIMFSYNNKELIINETVPNRFSPKSPDKAHLNLHINSLELGDSAVYFCASSQDPDRGNYGYTFGSGTRLTVV.

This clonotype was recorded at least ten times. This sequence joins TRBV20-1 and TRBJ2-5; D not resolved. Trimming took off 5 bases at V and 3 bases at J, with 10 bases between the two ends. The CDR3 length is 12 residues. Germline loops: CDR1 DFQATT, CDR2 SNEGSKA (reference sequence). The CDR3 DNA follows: TGCAGTGCTGAGACACTTGAAGAGACCCAGTACTTC. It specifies CSAETLEETQYF.

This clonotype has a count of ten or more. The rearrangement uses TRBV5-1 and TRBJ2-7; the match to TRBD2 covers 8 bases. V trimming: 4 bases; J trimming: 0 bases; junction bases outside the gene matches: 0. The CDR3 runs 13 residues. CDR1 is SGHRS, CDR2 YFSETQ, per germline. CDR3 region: CASSREGSYEQYF. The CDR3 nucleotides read TGCGCCAGCAGCCGGGAGGGCTCCTACGAGCAGTACTTC.

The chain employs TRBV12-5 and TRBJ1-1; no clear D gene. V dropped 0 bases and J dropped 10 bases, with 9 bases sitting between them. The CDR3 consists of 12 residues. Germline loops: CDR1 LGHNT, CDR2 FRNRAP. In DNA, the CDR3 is TGTGCTAGTGGTTTGGTAGAAGGGAGAGCTTTCTTT. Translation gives CASGLVEGRAFF.

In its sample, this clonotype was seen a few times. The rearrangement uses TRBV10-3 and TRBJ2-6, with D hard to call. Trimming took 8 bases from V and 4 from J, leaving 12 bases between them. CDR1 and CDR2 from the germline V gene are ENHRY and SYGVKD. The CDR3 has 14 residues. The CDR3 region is CAISPGTGANVLTF. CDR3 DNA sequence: TGTGCCATCTCCCCGGGTACCGGGGCCAACGTCCTGACTTTC.

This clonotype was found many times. The CDR3 coding sequence is TGTGCCAGCAAGGACAGGGGCAATGAGCAGTTCTTC. This translates into CASKDRGNEQFF. V and J are TRBV2 and TRBJ2-1; TRBD1 aligns across 9 bases. This CDR3 comprises 12 residues. V lost 7 bases and J lost 6; bases outside the gene matches: 1. The germline V gene encodes CDR1 SNHLY and CDR2 FYNNEI.

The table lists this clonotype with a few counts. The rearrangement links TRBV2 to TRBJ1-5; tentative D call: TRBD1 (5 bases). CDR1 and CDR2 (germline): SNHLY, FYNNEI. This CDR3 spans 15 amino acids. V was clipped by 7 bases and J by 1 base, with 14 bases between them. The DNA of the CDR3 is TGTGCCAGCACCTTACAGGTACAGAGCAATCAGCCCCAGCATTTT. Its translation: CASTLQVQSNQPQHF. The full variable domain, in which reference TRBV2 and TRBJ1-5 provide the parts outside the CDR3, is EPEVTQTPSHQVTQMGQEVILRCVPISNHLYFYWYRQILGQKVEFLVSFYNNEISEKSEIFDDQFSVERPDGSNFTLKIRSTKLEDSAMYFCASTLQVQSNQPQHFGDGTRLSIL.